One and the same sample provided the 21 T cell receptor beta chains below, sequenced in a study of blood T cell repertoires in COVID-19. TCRdb's table, derived via immunoSEQ multiplex PCR, lists solely in-frame clones and lacks some. In the table there are more than 60,000 clones, less than 85% of which are singletons. The sequencing sample was made of peripheral blood. The receptor set was obtained from a man aged 45-65 years with COVID-19, enrolled during active disease.

In DNA form, the CDR3 reads TGTGCCAGCAGCCCACCTGGGACAGGGCAAGAGACCCAGTACTTC. It specifies CASSPPGTGQETQYF. This sequence joins TRBV5-4 and TRBJ2-5; the match to TRBD1 covers 9 bases. With 4 bases clipped from V and 2 bases from J, the junction kept 6 bases outside the gene matches. Germline V gene lookup returns CDR1 SGHNT and CDR2 YYREEE (reference sequence). The CDR3 is 15 residues long.

The rearrangement links TRBV6-2 or TRBV6-3 to TRBJ1-2; D is uncertain. Trimming stripped 0 bases from V and 2 bases from J, with 10 bases between. The CDR3 consists of 15 residues. Germline V lookup: CDR1 MNHEY, CDR2 SVGEGT. The CDR3 spells CASSYSKQANYGYTF. The CDR3 DNA follows: TGTGCCAGCAGTTACTCGAAACAAGCGAACTATGGCTACACCTTC.

This chain connects TRBV27 to TRBJ2-7, with D perhaps TRBD1 (6 bases). The CDR3 is 16 amino acids. CDR1 MNHEY and CDR2 SMNVEV come from the germline V gene (reference sequence). V was trimmed by 3 bases and J by 0 bases, leaving 15 bases between them. CDR3 region: CASSLSSDRLSYEQYF. The CDR3 DNA follows: TGTGCCAGCAGTTTGTCTTCGGACAGACTCTCCTACGAGCAGTACTTC.

This rearrangement joins TRBV28 to TRBJ1-6, with D possibly being TRBD1 (5 bases). Trimming pared 6 bases from V and 3 bases from J, leaving 18 bases between. This CDR3 region has 17 residues. The germline CDR1 and CDR2 sequences are MDHEN and SYDVKM. Here the CDR3 DNA reads TGTGCCAGCAGCAAATCCGTGCAGGGATACTATAATTCACCCCTCCACTTT. Its protein product is CASSKSVQGYYNSPLHF. The variable domain in full, completed from reference TRBV28 and TRBJ1-6, reads DVKVTQSSRYLVKRTGEKVFLECVQDMDHENMFWYRQDPGLGLRLIYFSYDVKMKEKGDIPEGYSVSREKKERFSLILESASTNQTSMYLCASSKSVQGYYNSPLHFGNGTRLTVT.

The V gene is TRBV5-5, the J gene TRBJ2-7; a weak D match, TRBD1 (6 bases). The V and J ends lost 5 bases and 2 bases respectively, with 14 bases between them. The CDR3 contains 14 residues. From germline, CDR1 is SGHKS and CDR2 YYEKEE (reference sequence). The CDR3 bases are TGTGCCAGCAGAAGAACAGACAGGACCTACGAGCAGTACTTC. Translating gives CASRRTDRTYEQYF.

The CDR3, as DNA: TGTGCCAGCAGCAGGGGGTTAACGGGGATGCGGGAGACCCAGTACTTC. Translation: CASSRGLTGMRETQYF. The chain is built from TRBV5-6 and TRBJ2-5; weak D call: TRBD1 (6 bases). This CDR3 has 16 residues. CDR1 is SGHDT, CDR2 YYEEEE, per germline. Between the trimmed V and J ends, which lost 4 bases and 5 bases, there was a span of 21 bases. The complete variable domain, with remaining parts taken from reference TRBV5-6 and TRBJ2-5, reads DAGVTQSPTHLIKTRGQQVTLRCSPKSGHDTVSWYQQALGQGPQFIFQYYEEEERQRGNFPDRFSGHQFPNYSSELNVNALLLGDSALYLCASSRGLTGMRETQYFGPGTRLLVL.

The chain employs TRBV10-3 and TRBJ1-4; possibly TRBD1 for D (6 bases). CDR3 length: 15 amino acids. Per germline, CDR1 ENHRY and CDR2 SYGVKD. V lost 8 bases and J lost 5, with 18 bases in between. The CDR3 spells CAIGGGQRLNEKLFF. The CDR3 DNA sequence: TGTGCCATCGGAGGTGGACAGAGATTGAATGAAAAACTGTTTTTT.

V usage is TRBV10-2 and J usage is TRBJ1-3; TRBD1 aligns across 8 bases. Germline assignment: CDR1 WSHSY and CDR2 SAAADI. V shed 2 bases, J shed 7 bases, and the junction held 4 bases outside the gene matches. The CDR3 length is 14 residues. CDR3 nucleotides: TGCGCCAGCAGTGAGGTCAGGGGGCAGAACACCATATATTTT. Amino acids: CASSEVRGQNTIYF.

The J gene is TRBJ1-4, the V gene TRBV18, with a weak D call TRBD1 (6 bases). The CDR3 has 15 residues. CDR1 KGHSH and CDR2 LQKENI come from the germline V gene. Trimming cost V 2 bases and J 6 bases, with 13 bases left between them. CDR3 sequence (DNA): TGTGCCAGCTCACCAATACAGGGAGGGGATGAAAAACTGTTTTTT. It encodes CASSPIQGGDEKLFF.

This clone was counted a few times. V and J are TRBV6-5 and TRBJ1-6; D is possibly TRBD1 (6 bases). Germline CDR1 is MNHEY and CDR2 is SVGAGI. The CDR3 runs to 15 residues. Trimming removed 6 bases from V and 3 bases from J, with 12 bases in between. The CDR3 DNA is TGTGCCAGCAGATATTACAGGGTCTATAATTCACCCCTCCACTTT. Translation gives CASRYYRVYNSPLHF.

CDR3: CASSPGQGPDEQFF. The CDR3 bases are TGTGCCAGCTCACCGGGACAGGGTCCCGATGAGCAGTTCTTC. This sequence joins TRBV18 and TRBJ2-1; 9 bases line up with TRBD1. This CDR3 contains 14 residues. Germline loops: CDR1 KGHSH, CDR2 LQKENI. V trimming: 3 bases; J trimming: 8 bases; junction bases outside the gene matches: 5.

This sequence joins TRBV10-3 and TRBJ2-7, with 9 positions matching TRBD2. Germline-derived CDR1 and CDR2 are ENHRY and SYGVKD. The V gene end was trimmed by 4 bases and the J gene end by 0 bases; junction bases not matched to a gene: 4. This CDR3 is built from 15 residues. DNA for the CDR3: TGTGCCATCAGTGGACTAGCGGCTTCCTCCTACGAGCAGTACTTC. Translation: CAISGLAASSYEQYF.

This chain joins TRBV7-6 and TRBJ2-5, with 11 bases lining up with TRBD2. The CDR3 loop spans 15 amino acids. V lost 4 bases and J lost 2; bases outside the gene matches: 3. Germline-derived CDR1 and CDR2 are SGHVS and FNYEAQ. In DNA, the CDR3 is TGTGCCAGCAGCTCACTAGCGGGGGCACAAGAGACCCAGTACTTC. Translated: CASSSLAGAQETQYF.

The V and J genes are TRBV7-7 and TRBJ2-5; possibly TRBD1 for D (5 bases). The germline V and J ends were trimmed by 2 bases and 4 bases, with 8 bases remaining between them. CDR1 is SSHAT and CDR2 is FNYEAQ in the germline V gene (reference sequence). The length of the CDR3 is 13 residues. CDR3 nucleotide sequence: TGTGCCAGCAGCTTATCCACAGGAGAGACCCAGTACTTC. Its protein is CASSLSTGETQYF.

This chain connects TRBV10-3 to TRBJ2-5; 14 nucleotides line up with TRBD2. The CDR3 is 13 residues long. Per the germline V gene, CDR1 is ENHRY and CDR2 is SYGVKD. The V gene end was trimmed by 5 bases and the J gene end by 12 bases; junction bases not matched to a gene: 5. CDR3 loop: CAISLGLAGVEYF. CDR3 DNA: TGTGCCATCAGTTTGGGACTAGCGGGGGTCGAGTACTTC.

The chain employs TRBV12-3 or TRBV12-4 and TRBJ1-1; D is unresolved. CDR3 length: 13 residues. With 6 bases removed from V and 3 bases from J, the gap between germline ends came to 11 bases. The CDR3 DNA reads TGTGCCAGCAGGAGGGTCAAGTACACTGAAGCTTTCTTT. This codes for CASRRVKYTEAFF.

This clone is deemed medium-sized. V gene TRBV27 combines with J gene TRBJ1-6, with 7 bases identical to TRBD1. V lost 6 bases to trimming and J lost 1 base; unmatched junction nucleotides: 6. This CDR3 is built from 16 residues. Germline assignment: CDR1 MNHEY and CDR2 SMNVEV (reference sequence). DNA of the CDR3: TGTGCCAGCAGATCCACAGGGGTGTCCTATAATTCACCCCTCCACTTT. Protein product: CASRSTGVSYNSPLHF.

The genes are TRBV7-6 and TRBJ1-6; perhaps TRBD1 as D (5 bases). This CDR3 is 17 amino acids long. CDR1 is SGHVS and CDR2 is FNYEAQ in the germline V gene. Trimming pared 5 bases from V and 0 bases from J, leaving 14 bases between. For the CDR3, the DNA is TGTGCCAGCAGCGCTGACAGTTCGAGCTCCTATAATTCACCCCTCCACTTT. It encodes CASSADSSSSYNSPLHF.

As regards this clone: The junction differs from germline at one of its ends, possibly a read error. V gene TRBV19 combines with J gene TRBJ1-1; TRBD1 is a possible D gene (6 bases). The V gene's germline CDR1 is LNHDA and CDR2 SQIVND (reference sequence). The CDR3 runs to 16 residues. DNA of the CDR3: TGTGCCAGTAGCCCTAGGGTGGGAGGGGGGAACCCTGAAGCTTTCTTT. Protein sequence: CASSPRVGGGNPEAFF.

V is TRBV7-3 and J is TRBJ2-1; 10 bases agree with TRBD2. Germline assignment: CDR1 SGHTA and CDR2 FQGTGA. The CDR3 is 15 residues long. Germline trimming cut 5 bases from V and 6 bases from J; bases unmatched to any gene: 7. CDR3 bases: TGTGCCAGCAGCCCATCTGGGACTAGCGTCAATGAGCAGTTCTTC. The encoded protein is CASSPSGTSVNEQFF.

The chain couples TRBV27 to TRBJ2-7; 10 bases align to TRBD2. The V segment lost 2 bases and the J segment 5 bases; nucleotides outside the gene matches: 12. Germline-derived CDR1 and CDR2 are MNHEY and SMNVEV (reference sequence). The CDR3 loop spans 17 amino acids. In nucleotides, the CDR3 is TGTGCCAGCAGTTTAGTTACCCCTCTAGCGGGGGTCAACGAGCAGTACTTC. Amino acids: CASSLVTPLAGVNEQYF.